The 23 T cell receptor beta chains below were found in one sample sequenced in a study of blood T cell repertoires in COVID-19. TCRdb keeps only in-frame clones here, not all; method: immunoSEQ multiplex PCR. Here the sample spans under 300,000 clones, about nine tenths being singletons. The sequenced sample was peripheral blood. These receptors came from a woman between 40 and 55 years old who had recovered from COVID-19.

This clone was detected once. Here the CDR3 reads CASSQVPGQGFTEAFF. Here the CDR3 DNA reads TGTGCCAGCAGCCAAGTTCCGGGTCAGGGATTTACTGAAGCTTTCTTT. The chain combines TRBV14 with TRBJ1-1, with D tentatively TRBD1 (5 bases). The germline V gene encodes CDR1 SGHDN and CDR2 FVKESK. The CDR3 has 16 residues. V dropped 1 base and J dropped 5 bases, with 17 bases sitting between them.

This chain uses TRBV3-1 (or the pseudogene TRBV3-2) with TRBJ1-3; D unresolved. This CDR3 is 17 amino acids long. Germline CDR1 is LGHDT and CDR2 is YNNKEL (reference sequence). The V and J ends lost 4 bases and 0 bases respectively, with 16 bases between them. CDR3 sequence reads: CASSPRDARNSGNTIYF. CDR3 DNA sequence: TGTGCCAGCAGCCCACGTGACGCCAGGAACTCTGGAAACACCATATATTTT.

V and J are TRBV4-1 and TRBJ2-7, with D possibly TRBD2 on 6 matching bases. Trimming cost V 3 bases and J 2 bases, with 8 bases left between them. The CDR3 has 13 residues. The germline V gene has CDR1 MGHRA and CDR2 YSYEKL. This CDR3 reads CASSHPGAYEQYF. CDR3 nucleotide sequence: TGCGCCAGCAGCCACCCGGGAGCCTACGAGCAGTACTTC.

V usage is TRBV23-1 and J usage is TRBJ2-2; a possible D gene is TRBD1 (5 bases). TRBV23-1 is an open reading frame whose function is uncertain. V lost 0 bases, J lost 2 bases, and 13 bases lay in between. This CDR3 has 17 residues. The CDR3 loop is CASSQSKQVLNTGELFF. The DNA for the CDR3 is TGCGCCAGCAGTCAATCGAAACAGGTCCTAAACACCGGGGAGCTGTTTTTT.

This chain joins TRBV7-7 and TRBJ2-5; tentative D call: TRBD2 (7 bases). Trimming cost V 1 base and J 0 bases, with 12 bases left between them. CDR1 SSHAT and CDR2 FNYEAQ come from the germline V gene (reference sequence). The CDR3 totals 16 residues. DNA of the CDR3: TGTGCCAGCAGCTTAGGGGGGCGGGGGTACCAAGAGACCCAGTACTTC. Translating it yields CASSLGGRGYQETQYF.

CDR3 protein: CASSQVHLAGEETQYF. The CDR3 DNA sequence: TGCGCCAGCAGCCAAGTTCATCTAGCGGGGGAAGAGACCCAGTACTTC. This sequence joins TRBV4-1 and TRBJ2-5; 10 bases agree with TRBD2. This CDR3 is 16 amino acids long. The ends lost 1 base at V and 3 bases at J; junction bases unmatched: 5. Germline assignment: CDR1 MGHRA and CDR2 YSYEKL.

This chain connects TRBV5-6 to TRBJ2-3; D remains ambiguous. CDR1 is SGHDT, CDR2 YYEEEE, per germline. Trimming pared 4 bases from V and 0 bases from J, leaving 15 bases between. CDR3 length: 16 residues. The CDR3 region has the DNA TGTGCCAGCAGCATAAGACTCTCAGTTAGCACAGATACGCAGTATTTT. Residues: CASSIRLSVSTDTQYF.

This clone was seen just once. The DNA for the CDR3 is TGTGCCAGCACCCCGGGACAGCAAAATGAAAAACTGTTTTTT. Protein: CASTPGQQNEKLFF. V and J are TRBV7-9 and TRBJ1-4; 7 bases align to TRBD1. The CDR3 covers 14 residues. Germline lookup yields CDR1 SEHNR and CDR2 FQNEAQ (reference sequence). The V gene end was trimmed by 7 bases and the J gene end by 5 bases; junction bases not matched to a gene: 7.

The chain uses TRBV29-1 and TRBJ2-7; 9 nucleotides agree with TRBD1. The CDR3 has 12 residues. V shed 7 bases, J shed 3 bases, and the junction held 4 bases outside the gene matches. Germline V gives CDR1 SQVTM, CDR2 ANQGSEA. DNA of the CDR3: TGCAGCGGAGGACAGGGGATCTACGAGCAGTACTTC. This translates into CSGGQGIYEQYF.

The rearrangement uses TRBV6-5 and TRBJ2-7; 7 bases are shared with TRBD1. CDR1 MNHEY and CDR2 SVGAGI come from the germline V gene. V shed 6 bases, J shed 6 bases, and the junction held 11 bases outside the gene matches. The CDR3 runs to 14 residues. Written as DNA, the CDR3 is TGTGCCAGCAGGCCCCAGGGGGAAGGGCTCGAGCAGTACTTC. Translated: CASRPQGEGLEQYF.

This rearrangement joins TRBV5-1 to TRBJ2-1; TRBD2 aligns across 8 bases. The germline V gene has CDR1 SGHRS and CDR2 YFSETQ. The junction had 9 bases not matched to a gene; V was cut back by 0 bases and J by 4 bases. The CDR3 totals 17 residues. The CDR3 nucleotides are TGCGCCAGCAGCTTGGGCCGAGCGGGGGCACTTTACAATGAGCAGTTCTTC. It specifies CASSLGRAGALYNEQFF.

The CDR3 nucleotides read TGTGCCAGCAGGGACTATAGCAATCAGCCCCAGCATTTT. This sequence encodes CASRDYSNQPQHF. The chain links TRBV6-5 to TRBJ1-5; D unresolved. Per germline, CDR1 MNHEY and CDR2 SVGAGI. V was trimmed by 6 bases and J by 0 bases, leaving 6 bases between them. The CDR3 spans 13 residues.

The V and J genes are TRBV4-1 and TRBJ2-3, with a weak D call TRBD1 (6 bases). The germline gives CDR1 MGHRA, CDR2 YSYEKL. The CDR3 covers 16 residues. Between the trimmed V and J ends, which lost 0 bases and 6 bases, there was a span of 16 bases. The CDR3 loop reads CASSQEDWDTSDTQYF. The DNA of the CDR3 is TGCGCCAGCAGCCAAGAAGATTGGGACACCTCCGATACGCAGTATTTT.

This sequence joins TRBV12-3 or TRBV12-4 and TRBJ1-4, with D possibly TRBD1 on 6 matching bases. The CDR3 covers 13 residues. Trimming cost V 6 bases and J 8 bases, with 13 bases left between them. The CDR3 DNA sequence: TGTGCCAGCAGCTTGGGGGCGCGCGAAAAACTGTTTTTT. Its translation is CASSLGAREKLFF.

The V call is TRBV20-1, the J call TRBJ2-1; D uncertain. The V gene lost 5 bases and the J gene lost 9 bases, with 11 bases spanning the gap. Germline CDR1 reads DFQATT; CDR2 reads SNEGSKA (reference sequence). The CDR3 totals 11 residues. As DNA, the CDR3 is TGCAGTGCTGATAGTAGTCGTGAGCAGTTCTTC. Translating gives CSADSSREQFF.

The chain recombines TRBV5-6 with TRBJ1-1, with a weak D call TRBD1 (5 bases). Germline V CDR1 and CDR2: SGHDT, YYEEEE. Trimming took off 4 bases at V and 0 bases at J, with 10 bases between the two ends. CDR3 length equals 14 residues. The CDR3 spells CASSGGLLNTEAFF. CDR3 DNA sequence: TGTGCCAGCAGCGGGGGACTGTTGAACACTGAAGCTTTCTTT.

This chain uses TRBV2 with TRBJ2-3; 7 nucleotides line up with TRBD2. Germline CDR1 SNHLY, CDR2 FYNNEI. V was pared by 5 bases and J by 6 bases, with 8 bases of the junction left unmatched. The CDR3 is 14 amino acids. CDR3 residues: CASSPGLLGDTQYF. The CDR3 DNA sequence: TGTGCCAGCAGTCCGGGACTATTAGGCGATACGCAGTATTTT.

This chain links TRBV7-3 with TRBJ2-5; 9 positions agree with TRBD2. This CDR3 contains 15 residues. In germline, CDR1 is SGHTA, CDR2 FQGTGA. J lost 4 bases, V lost 5 bases, and 8 bases had no gene match. The chain's CDR3 is CASSKRAGGGETQYF. The CDR3 nucleotides are TGTGCCAGCAGCAAAAGGGCGGGAGGGGGAGAGACCCAGTACTTC.

The chain employs TRBV6-5 and TRBJ2-3; a possible D gene is TRBD2 (6 bases). Trimming removed 2 bases at V and 6 bases at J, with 15 bases between. The CDR3 is made up of 15 amino acids. Germline loops: CDR1 MNHEY, CDR2 SVGAGI. In nucleotides, the CDR3 is TGTGCCAGCAGTTACGATCCCAGTGGAGGGGATACGCAGTATTTT. Translating gives CASSYDPSGGDTQYF.

J is TRBJ1-4 and V is TRBV6-6; perhaps TRBD1 as D (6 bases). V lost 4 bases and J 3 bases, leaving 12 bases between the germline ends. This CDR3 has 15 amino acids. Germline values: CDR1 MNHNY, CDR2 SVGAGI (reference sequence). The CDR3 nucleotides read TGTGCCAGCAGTTCGAGGACAGCATCTAATGAAAAACTGTTTTTT. Residues: CASSSRTASNEKLFF.

The gene calls are TRBV24-1 and TRBJ1-5; 7 positions agree with TRBD1. With 4 bases clipped from V and 5 bases from J, the junction kept 13 bases outside the gene matches. The CDR3 consists of 17 residues. The germline V gene has CDR1 KGHDR and CDR2 SFDVKD. DNA for the CDR3: TGTGCCACCAGTGAATCCCCCAGGGGGGACTTCGATCAGCCCCAGCATTTT. Its protein is CATSESPRGDFDQPQHF.

In this sample, this clone turned up a few times. V usage is TRBV27 and J usage is TRBJ2-7; maybe TRBD1 (5 bases). Germline CDR1 is MNHEY and CDR2 is SMNVEV (reference sequence). The V end was cut by 4 bases, the J end by 0 bases, with 7 bases between. The CDR3 has 13 amino acids. This chain's CDR3 is CASSSTVSYEQYF. The DNA of the CDR3 is TGTGCCAGCAGTTCGACAGTCTCCTACGAGCAGTACTTC.

This chain joins TRBV7-9 and TRBJ1-2, with 8 bases aligning to TRBD1. CDR1 and CDR2 (germline): SEHNR, FQNEAQ (reference sequence). The CDR3 covers 15 residues. With 2 bases clipped from V and 5 bases from J, the junction kept 7 bases outside the gene matches. CDR3 residues: CASSLPGQGNYGYTF. The CDR3 DNA sequence: TGTGCCAGCAGCTTACCCGGACAGGGTAATTATGGCTACACCTTC.